In this sample, the clone carrying this TCR beta chain turned up a few times. Its antigen is unidentified. This record belongs to a study of identical twins. General study results and limits: The abundant beta clonotypes from cord blood had fewer insertions, and memory repertoires had none of this. Some out-of-frame alpha sequences were shared by twins, and these showed excess low generation probability. Excess twin sharing in beta out-of-frame sequences was weaker.

V shed 5 bases and J shed 0 bases, with 10 bases lying between them. The CDR3 runs 14 residues. Germline assignment: CDR1 SGHNT and CDR2 YYREEE (reference sequence). MiXCR was run by TCRdb on the 5' RACE reads, yielding one entry per CDR3 protein. The data contain a few hundred thousand distinct CDR3 sequences, roughly 9.9% of them singletons. This sample was shared with a second study, whose subject was yellow fever vaccine responses in identical twins. That investigation notes: Twins' T cell vaccine responses reportedly looked partly convergent, partly personalized.

The origin of this receptor is a woman between 18 and 30 years old in good health. The source material was PBMCs. The chain is built from TRBV5-4 and TRBJ2-3, with D perhaps TRBD1 (5 bases). The DNA of the CDR3 is TGTGCCAGCAGGCCGACAGCTAGCACAGATACGCAGTATTTT. As protein: CASRPTASTDTQYF. Full variable domain (rest looked up from reference TRBV5-4 and TRBJ2-3): ETGVTQSPTHLIKTRGQQVTLRCSSQSGHNTVSWYQQALGQGPQFIFQYYREEENGRGNFPPRFSGLQFPNYSSELNVNALELDDSALYLCASRPTASTDTQYFGPGTRLTVL.